Listed below are T cell receptor beta chains from one sample, sequenced in a study of human T cells and chemical hapten exposure. TCRdb used MiXCR to reprocess the RACE reads, holding one entry per CDR3 protein. The data hold more than 55,000 distinct CDR3 sequences, with 9.5% to 10% observed a single time. Source: whole blood, taken in connection with sensitization to the hapten diphenylcyclopropenone (DPC). These receptors were taken from a man aged 40-49 years with alopecia areata. Some clones in this sample may be carry-over from other donors' samples. Each CDR3 is given with its conserved first and last residue. D genes are given only for firm matches. The size field is filled for only some rows; it gives once, few, many or a size class.

clone_size	v_call	j_call	d_call	cdr3_nt	cdr3_aa
many	TRBV28	TRBJ2-5	TRBD2	TGTGCCAGCAGGGCCTCGGGACTAGCGGTACAAGAGACCCAGTACTTC	CASRASGLAVQETQYF
few	TRBV28	TRBJ2-3	.	TGTGCCAGCAGTTATGCAAGAGGCGTCACAGATACGCAGTATTTT	CASSYARGVTDTQYF
many	TRBV11-2	TRBJ2-2	.	TGTGCCAGCAGCTTAGTAGGTTCATTCGGGAGTACCGGGGAGCTGTTTTTT	CASSLVGSFGSTGELFF
few	TRBV27	TRBJ2-7	.	TGTGCCAGCAGTCCCGGGGGAGCCGGTTACGAGCAGTACTTC	CASSPGGAGYEQYF
many	TRBV27	TRBJ2-1	.	TGTGCCAGCAGTGGGAGCTCCTACAATGAGCAGTTCTTC	CASSGSSYNEQFF
few	TRBV20-1	TRBJ2-7	.	TGCAGTGCTAGAGTCCCCCCACGTGGGAGGTCCTACGAGCAGTACTTC	CSARVPPRGRSYEQYF
.	TRBV20-1	TRBJ2-1	.	TGCAGTGCTAGCGGGGGGCGCTCCTACAATGAGCAGTTCTTC	CSASGGRSYNEQFF
few	TRBV6-5	TRBJ2-1	TRBD2	TGTGCCAGCAGGCGGACTAGCGGGAGGCCCTCTATCTACAATGAGCAGTTCTTC	CASRRTSGRPSIYNEQFF
few	TRBV25-1	TRBJ2-7	.	TGTGCCAGCAGTGAGCACTCGGGACGATTGCACGAGCAGTACTTC	CASSEHSGRLHEQYF
few	TRBV14	TRBJ2-5	.	TGTGCCAGCAGCCAAGTCACAACAGGGCCCCAAGAGACCCAGTACTTC	CASSQVTTGPQETQYF
.	TRBV5-5	TRBJ1-1	.	TGTGCCAGCAGCTTGAGTTGGACGAACACTGAAGCTTTCTTT	CASSLSWTNTEAFF
.	TRBV9	TRBJ2-1	.	TGTGCCAGCAGCGTAGCGTCGAGCTCCTACAATGAGCAGTTCTTC	CASSVASSSYNEQFF
many	TRBV30	TRBJ1-4	.	TGTGCCTGGAGTACGACGGGACACCCGACCGAAAAACTGTTTTTT	CAWSTTGHPTEKLFF
many	TRBV20-1	TRBJ2-7	.	TGCAGTGCTCCCTCGATACAGGGTAACTACGAGCAGTACTTC	CSAPSIQGNYEQYF
many	TRBV11-2	TRBJ2-2	.	TGTGCCAGCAGCTTATACAGGGACGGGGAGCTGTTTTTT	CASSLYRDGELFF
.	TRBV7-2	TRBJ2-1	.	TGTGCCAGCAGCTTAGGGGGGCAGGCCTACAATGAGCAGTTCTTC	CASSLGGQAYNEQFF
.	TRBV7-9	TRBJ1-4	.	TGTGCCAGCAGCCCATCCGGGAGTGAAAAACTGTTTTTT	CASSPSGSEKLFF
many	TRBV6-5	TRBJ1-4	.	TGTGCCAGCAGTTACGGGCAGGAAAATGAAAAACTGTTTTTT	CASSYGQENEKLFF
many	TRBV7-6	TRBJ2-7	.	TGTGCCAGCAGCTCTACCCTGGCAGGTCCGTACGAGCAGTACTTC	CASSSTLAGPYEQYF
.	TRBV20-1	TRBJ1-5	.	TGCAGTGCTAGAGAAGCAGTTGGGCAGCCCCAGCATTTT	CSAREAVGQPQHF
few	TRBV5-4	TRBJ2-3	.	TGTGCCAGCAGCCTGGAGGTACCTAGCACAGATACGCAGTATTTT	CASSLEVPSTDTQYF
few	TRBV7-2	TRBJ2-7	.	TGTGCCAGCAGCTTAGGACTGGTACAGGGCTACGAGCAGTACTTC	CASSLGLVQGYEQYF
.	TRBV6-6	TRBJ1-1	.	TGTGCCAGCAGTTACAAGGGGGGGCGGACTGAAGCTTTCTTT	CASSYKGGRTEAFF
many	TRBV27	TRBJ2-2	TRBD2	TGTGCCAGCAGTCCCCTCGGGGGAGGCTCGATCGCCGGGGAGGGGTTTTTT	CASSPLGGGSIAGEGFF
many	TRBV4-1	TRBJ1-5	.	TGCGCCAGCAGCTTAGGGGGTCAGCCCCAGCATTTT	CASSLGGQPQHF
many	TRBV29-1	TRBJ2-1	TRBD1	TGCAGTTACGGACAGGGGGCTATTGAGCAGTTCTTC	CSYGQGAIEQFF
.	TRBV7-9	TRBJ1-2	.	TGTGCCAGCAGCCGTCCGACAAGCTATGGCTACACCTTC	CASSRPTSYGYTF
few	TRBV14	TRBJ1-1	.	TGTGCCAGCAGCCAATTGACAGGTGGGAACACTGAAGCTTTCTTT	CASSQLTGGNTEAFF
few	TRBV5-1	TRBJ2-3	TRBD2	TGCGCCAGCAGGGGACTAGCGGGAGAGGGCACAGATACGCAGTATTTT	CASRGLAGEGTDTQYF